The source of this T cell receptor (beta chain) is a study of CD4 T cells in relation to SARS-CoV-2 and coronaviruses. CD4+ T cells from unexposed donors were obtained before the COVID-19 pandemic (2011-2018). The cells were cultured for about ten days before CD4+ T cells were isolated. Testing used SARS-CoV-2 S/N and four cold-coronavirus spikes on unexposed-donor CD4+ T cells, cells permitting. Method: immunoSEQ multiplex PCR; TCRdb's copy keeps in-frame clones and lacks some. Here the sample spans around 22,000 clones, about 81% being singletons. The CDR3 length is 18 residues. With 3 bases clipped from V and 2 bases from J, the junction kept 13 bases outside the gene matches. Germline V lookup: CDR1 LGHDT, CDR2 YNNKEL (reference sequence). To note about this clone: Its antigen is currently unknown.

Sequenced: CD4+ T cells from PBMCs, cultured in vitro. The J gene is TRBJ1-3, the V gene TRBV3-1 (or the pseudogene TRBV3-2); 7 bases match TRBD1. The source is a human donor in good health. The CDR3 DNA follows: TGTGCCAGCAGCCACCACCTACCAAGAGACAGGGCTGGAAACACCATATATTTT. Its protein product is CASSHHLPRDRAGNTIYF.